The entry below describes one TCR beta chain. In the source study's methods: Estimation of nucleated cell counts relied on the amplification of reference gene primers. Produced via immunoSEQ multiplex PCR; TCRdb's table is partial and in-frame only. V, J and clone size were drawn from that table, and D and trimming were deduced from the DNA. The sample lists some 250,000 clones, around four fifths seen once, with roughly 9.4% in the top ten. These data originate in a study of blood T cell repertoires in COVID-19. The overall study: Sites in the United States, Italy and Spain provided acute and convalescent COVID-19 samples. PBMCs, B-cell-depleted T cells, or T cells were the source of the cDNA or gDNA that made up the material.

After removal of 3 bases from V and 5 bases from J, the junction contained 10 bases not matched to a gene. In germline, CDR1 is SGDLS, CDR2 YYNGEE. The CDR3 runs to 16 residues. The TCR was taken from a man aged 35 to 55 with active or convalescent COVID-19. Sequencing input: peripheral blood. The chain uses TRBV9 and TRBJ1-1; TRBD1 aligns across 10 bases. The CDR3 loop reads CASSERSTGGGTEAFF. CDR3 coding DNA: TGTGCCAGCAGCGAACGATCGACAGGGGGCGGGACTGAAGCTTTCTTT.